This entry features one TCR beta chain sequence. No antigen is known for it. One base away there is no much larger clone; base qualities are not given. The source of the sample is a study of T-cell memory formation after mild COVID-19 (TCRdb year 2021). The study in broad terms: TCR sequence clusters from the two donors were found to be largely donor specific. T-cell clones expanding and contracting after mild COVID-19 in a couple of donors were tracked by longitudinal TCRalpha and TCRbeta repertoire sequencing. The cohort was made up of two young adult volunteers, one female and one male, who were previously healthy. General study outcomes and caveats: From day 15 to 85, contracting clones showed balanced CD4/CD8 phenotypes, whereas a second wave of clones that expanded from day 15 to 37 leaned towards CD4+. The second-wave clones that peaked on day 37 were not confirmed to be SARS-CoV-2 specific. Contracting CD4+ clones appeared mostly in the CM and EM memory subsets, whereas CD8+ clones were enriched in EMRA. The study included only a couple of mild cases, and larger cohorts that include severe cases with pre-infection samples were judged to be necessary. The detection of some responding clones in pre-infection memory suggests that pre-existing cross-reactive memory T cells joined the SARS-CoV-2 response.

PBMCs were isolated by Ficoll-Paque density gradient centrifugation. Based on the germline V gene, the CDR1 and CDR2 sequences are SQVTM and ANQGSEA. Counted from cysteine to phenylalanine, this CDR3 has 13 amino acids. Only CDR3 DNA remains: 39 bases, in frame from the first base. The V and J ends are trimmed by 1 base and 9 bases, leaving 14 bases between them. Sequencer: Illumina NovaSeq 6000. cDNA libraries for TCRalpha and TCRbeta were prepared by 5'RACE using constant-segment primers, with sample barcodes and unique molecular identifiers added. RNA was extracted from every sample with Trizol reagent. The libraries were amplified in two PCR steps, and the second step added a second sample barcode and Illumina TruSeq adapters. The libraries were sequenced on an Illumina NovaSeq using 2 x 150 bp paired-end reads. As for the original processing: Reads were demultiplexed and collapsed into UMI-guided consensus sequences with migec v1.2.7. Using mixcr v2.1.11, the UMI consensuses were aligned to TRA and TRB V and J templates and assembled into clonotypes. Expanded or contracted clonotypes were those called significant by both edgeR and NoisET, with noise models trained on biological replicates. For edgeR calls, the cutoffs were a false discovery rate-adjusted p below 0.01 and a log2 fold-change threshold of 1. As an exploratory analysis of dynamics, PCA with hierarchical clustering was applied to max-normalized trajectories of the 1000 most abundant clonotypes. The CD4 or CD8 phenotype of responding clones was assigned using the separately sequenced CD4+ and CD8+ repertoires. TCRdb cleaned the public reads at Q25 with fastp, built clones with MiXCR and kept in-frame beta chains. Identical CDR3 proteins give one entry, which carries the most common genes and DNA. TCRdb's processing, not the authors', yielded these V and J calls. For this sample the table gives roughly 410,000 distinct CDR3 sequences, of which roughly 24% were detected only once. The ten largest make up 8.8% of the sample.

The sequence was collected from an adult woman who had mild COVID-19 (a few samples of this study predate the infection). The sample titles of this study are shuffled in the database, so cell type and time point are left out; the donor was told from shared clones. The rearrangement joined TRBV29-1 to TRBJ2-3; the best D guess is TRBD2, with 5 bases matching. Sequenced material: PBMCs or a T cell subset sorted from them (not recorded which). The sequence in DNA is TGCAGCGTTGAAGGAGAGAATGGGGAGACGCAGTATTTT. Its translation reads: CSVEGENGETQYF.